The 7 T cell receptor beta chains in this list originate from one sample, sequenced in a study of blood T cell repertoires in COVID-19. This table comes from immunoSEQ multiplex PCR, and its TCRdb copy is limited to in-frame clones, with some not included. The sample lists a few hundred thousand clones; around 89% were seen once. Sequenced input: PBMCs or T cells enriched from blood (not recorded which). These receptors all come from a man under 40 who had recovered from COVID-19.

The chain has TRBV5-8 and TRBJ2-3; TRBD1 is a possible D gene (7 bases). The CDR3 has 15 residues. V was cut by 0 bases and J by 4 bases, with 12 bases left in between. Germline V gives CDR1 SGHTS, CDR2 YDEGEE. The CDR3 spells CASSLDQGGADTQYF. DNA of the CDR3: TGTGCCAGCAGCTTGGATCAGGGGGGCGCAGATACGCAGTATTTT. The full variable domain, with the rest looked up from reference TRBV5-8 and TRBJ2-3, is EAGVTQSPTHLIKTRGQQATLRCSPISGHTSVYWYQQALGLGLQFLLWYDEGEERNRGNFPPRFSGRQFPNYSSELNVNALELEDSALYLCASSLDQGGADTQYFGPGTRLTVL.

The chain carries TRBV19 and TRBJ1-2; 7 bases line up with TRBD1. Per the germline V gene, CDR1 is LNHDA and CDR2 is SQIVND (reference sequence). Unmatched junction bases numbered 7, after V lost 3 bases and J lost 3 bases. This CDR3 is 15 amino acids long. The CDR3, as DNA: TGTGCCAGTAGTATGTTGGGCAGGGGGGACTATGGCTACACCTTC. It is translated as CASSMLGRGDYGYTF.

The chain is built from TRBV19 and TRBJ1-1, with a possible D match to TRBD1 (6 bases). Trimming cost V 5 bases and J 10 bases, with 17 bases left between them. Germline values: CDR1 LNHDA, CDR2 SQIVND (reference sequence). This CDR3 contains 13 residues. CDR3 sequence (DNA): TGTGCCAGTAGTGTAGTACAGGGCCTGGGAGCTTTCTTT. Its translation is CASSVVQGLGAFF.

This clone was counted once. The rearrangement uses TRBV6-5 and TRBJ1-1; D perhaps matches TRBD1 (6 bases). The germline CDR1 and CDR2 sequences are MNHEY and SVGAGI. The CDR3 runs 11 residues. The V gene lost 2 bases and the J gene lost 8 bases, with 6 bases spanning the gap. CDR3 nucleotides: TGTGCCAGCAGTTACGGGACAGAAGCTTTCTTT. Encoded protein: CASSYGTEAFF.

The chain couples TRBV25-1 to TRBJ2-2; 7 bases align to TRBD1. The CDR3 runs 15 residues. Germline loops: CDR1 MGHDK, CDR2 SYGVNS. J lost 4 bases, V lost 7 bases, and 9 bases had no gene match. DNA of the CDR3: TGTGCCAGCACTTCACAGGGGCAGGGCACCGGGGAGCTGTTTTTT. This translates into CASTSQGQGTGELFF. Complete variable domain (other parts from reference TRBV25-1 and TRBJ2-2): EADIYQTPRYLVIGTGKKITLECSQTMGHDKMYWYQQDPGMELHLIHYSYGVNSTEKGDLSSESTVSRIRTEHFPLTLESARPSHTSQYLCASTSQGQGTGELFFGEGSRLTVL.

V usage is TRBV2 and J usage is TRBJ1-1, with 7 bases matching TRBD1. V trimming: 7 bases; J trimming: 1 base; junction bases outside the gene matches: 3. CDR3 size: 13 residues. Germline V gene sequence: CDR1 SNHLY, CDR2 FYNNEI. The CDR3 DNA reads as TGTGCCAGCACTGGACAGGCGAACACTGAAGCTTTCTTT. Its protein product is CASTGQANTEAFF. Full variable domain (rest looked up from reference TRBV2 and TRBJ1-1): EPEVTQTPSHQVTQMGQEVILRCVPISNHLYFYWYRQILGQKVEFLVSFYNNEISEKSEIFDDQFSVERPDGSNFTLKIRSTKLEDSAMYFCASTGQANTEAFFGQGTRLTVV.

The genes are TRBV7-9 and TRBJ2-3; weak D call: TRBD2 (6 bases). The V and J ends lost 7 bases and 0 bases respectively, with 17 bases between them. The V gene's germline CDR1 is SEHNR and CDR2 FQNEAQ (reference sequence). The CDR3 runs 16 residues. CDR3: CASTLGAGYSTDTQYF. In DNA form, the CDR3 reads TGTGCCAGCACCCTGGGTGCGGGATATAGCACAGATACGCAGTATTTT. Full variable domain (remainder filled in from reference TRBV7-9 and TRBJ2-3): DTGVSQNPRHKITKRGQNVTFRCDPISEHNRLYWYRQTLGQGPEFLTYFQNEAQLEKSRLLSDRFSAERPKGSFSTLEIQRTEQGDSAMYLCASTLGAGYSTDTQYFGPGTRLTVL.